This T cell receptor beta chain is drawn from a study of blood T cell repertoires in COVID-19. Authors' methods: Amplifying reference gene primers gave estimates of nucleated cell counts. Measured with immunoSEQ multiplex PCR; TCRdb has only the in-frame clones, and not every one. From that table come the V and J calls and clone size; the DNA was used to work out D and trimming. The table shows nearly 200,000 clones, with approximately 91% occurring only once. The CDR3 contains 19 residues. Germline V gene lookup returns CDR1 SGHRS and CDR2 YFSETQ. With 0 bases removed from V and 0 bases from J, the gap between germline ends came to 21 bases.

Sequencing was performed on peripheral blood. The J gene is TRBJ1-1, the V gene TRBV5-1; no clear D gene. The clonotype was recovered from a woman aged 35 to 49 who had recovered from COVID-19. The CDR3 DNA reads TGCGCCAGCAGCTTGGAGTTTCGGCGGGCAGGAAGCATGAACACTGAAGCTTTCTTT. The encoded protein is CASSLEFRRAGSMNTEAFF. The full variable domain, in which reference TRBV5-1 and TRBJ1-1 provide the parts outside the CDR3, is KAGVTQTPRYLIKTRGQQVTLSCSPISGHRSVSWYQQTPGQGLQFLFEYFSETQRNKGNFPGRFSGRQFSNSRSEMNVSTLELGDSALYLCASSLEFRRAGSMNTEAFFGQGTRLTVV.